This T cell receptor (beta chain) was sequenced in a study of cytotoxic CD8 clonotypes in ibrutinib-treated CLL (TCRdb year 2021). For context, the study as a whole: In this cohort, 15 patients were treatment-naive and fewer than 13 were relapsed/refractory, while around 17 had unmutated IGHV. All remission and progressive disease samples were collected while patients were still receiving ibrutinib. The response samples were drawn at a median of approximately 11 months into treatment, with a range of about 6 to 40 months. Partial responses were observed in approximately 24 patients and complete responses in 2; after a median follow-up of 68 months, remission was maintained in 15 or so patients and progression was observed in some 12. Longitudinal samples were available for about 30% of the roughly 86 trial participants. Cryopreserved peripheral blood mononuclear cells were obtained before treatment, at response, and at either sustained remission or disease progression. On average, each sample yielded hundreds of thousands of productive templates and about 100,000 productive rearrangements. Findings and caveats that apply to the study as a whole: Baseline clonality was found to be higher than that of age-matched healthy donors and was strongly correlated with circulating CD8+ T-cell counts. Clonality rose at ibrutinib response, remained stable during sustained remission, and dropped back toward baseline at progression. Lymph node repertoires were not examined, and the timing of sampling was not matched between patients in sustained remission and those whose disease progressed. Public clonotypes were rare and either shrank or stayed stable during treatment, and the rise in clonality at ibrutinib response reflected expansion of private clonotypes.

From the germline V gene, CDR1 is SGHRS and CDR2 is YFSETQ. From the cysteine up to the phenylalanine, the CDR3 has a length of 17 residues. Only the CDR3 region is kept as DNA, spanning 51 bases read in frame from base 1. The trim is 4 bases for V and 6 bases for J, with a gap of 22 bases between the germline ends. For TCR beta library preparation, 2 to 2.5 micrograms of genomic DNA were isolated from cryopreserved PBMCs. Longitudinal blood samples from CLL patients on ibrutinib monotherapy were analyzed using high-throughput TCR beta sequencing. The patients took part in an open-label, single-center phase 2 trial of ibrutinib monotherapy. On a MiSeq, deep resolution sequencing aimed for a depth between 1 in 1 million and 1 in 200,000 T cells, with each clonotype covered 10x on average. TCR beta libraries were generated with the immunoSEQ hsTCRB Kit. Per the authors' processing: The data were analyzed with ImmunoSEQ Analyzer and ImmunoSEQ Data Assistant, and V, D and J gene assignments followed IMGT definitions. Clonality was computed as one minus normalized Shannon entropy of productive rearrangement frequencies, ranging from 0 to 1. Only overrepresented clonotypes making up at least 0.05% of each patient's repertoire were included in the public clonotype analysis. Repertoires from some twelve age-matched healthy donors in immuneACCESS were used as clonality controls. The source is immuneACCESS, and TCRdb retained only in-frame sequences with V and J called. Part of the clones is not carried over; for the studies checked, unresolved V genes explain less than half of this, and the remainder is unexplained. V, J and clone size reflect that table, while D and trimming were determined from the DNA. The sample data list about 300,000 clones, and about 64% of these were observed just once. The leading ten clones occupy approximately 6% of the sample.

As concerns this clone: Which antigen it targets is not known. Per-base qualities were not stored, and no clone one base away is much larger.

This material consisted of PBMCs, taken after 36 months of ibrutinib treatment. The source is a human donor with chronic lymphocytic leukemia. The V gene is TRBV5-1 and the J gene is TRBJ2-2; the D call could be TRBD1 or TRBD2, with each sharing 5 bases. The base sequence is TGCGCCAGCAGCGGGGACCCCAGGGTATGGAGCTCCGGGGAGCTGTTTTTT. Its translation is CASSGDPRVWSSGELFF.